The source of this TCR beta chain is a study of blood T cell repertoires in COVID-19. This CDR3 is 13 amino acids long. Germline V gene sequence: CDR1 GTSNPN, CDR2 SVGIG (reference sequence). V lost 6 bases to trimming and J lost 4 bases, with 12 bases between them. Source study methods: Estimation of nucleated cell counts relied on the amplification of reference gene primers. Some clones are missing from TCRdb's copy, which holds only in-frame ones; the method was immunoSEQ multiplex PCR. V, J and clone size were drawn from that table, and D and trimming were deduced from the DNA. Here the sample spans around 26,000 clones, roughly nine tenths being singletons.

The genes are TRBV30 and TRBJ1-4, with D maybe TRBD1 (5 bases). What was sequenced was peripheral blood. The receptor was derived from a human donor with active COVID-19. The donor label of this sample is uncertain. This CDR3 reads CACGRGINEKLFF. The CDR3, as DNA: TGTGCCTGCGGGCGGGGGATTAATGAAAAACTGTTTTTT. The full variable domain, its missing parts supplied by reference TRBV30 and TRBJ1-4, is SQTIHQWPATLVQPVGSPLSLECTVEGTSNPNLYWYRQAAGRGLQLLFYSVGIGQISSEVPQNLSASRPQDRQFILSSKKLLLSDSGFYLCACGRGINEKLFFGSGTQLSVL.